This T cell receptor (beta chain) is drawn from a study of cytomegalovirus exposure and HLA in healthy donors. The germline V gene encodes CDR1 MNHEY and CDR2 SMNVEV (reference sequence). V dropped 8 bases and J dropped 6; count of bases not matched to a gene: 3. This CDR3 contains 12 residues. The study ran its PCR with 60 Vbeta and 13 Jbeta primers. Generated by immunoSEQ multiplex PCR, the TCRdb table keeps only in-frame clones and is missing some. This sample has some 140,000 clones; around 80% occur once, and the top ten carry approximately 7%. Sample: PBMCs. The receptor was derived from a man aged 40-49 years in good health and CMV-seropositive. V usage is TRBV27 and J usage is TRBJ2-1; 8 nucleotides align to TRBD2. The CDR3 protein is CASCTSGNEQFF. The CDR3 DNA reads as TGTGCCAGCTGCACTAGCGGCAATGAGCAGTTCTTC.